The 31 T cell receptor beta chains below come from one sample, sequenced in a study of T cell changes during pregnancy in multiple sclerosis. The repertoire was sequenced with immunoSEQ multiplex PCR; TCRdb's copy has only in-frame clones and lacks some. The data show about 100,000 clones, around 94% seen once. The input for sequencing was peripheral blood, taken in the second trimester of pregnancy. The receptors originated from a female donor with multiple sclerosis, enrolled in a pregnancy study.

The chain is built from TRBV28 and TRBJ1-2; no firm D call. The CDR3 totals 12 residues. The germline gives CDR1 MDHEN, CDR2 SYDVKM. Trimming cost V 4 bases and J 14 bases, with 17 bases left between them. CDR3 coding DNA: TGTGCCAGCAGTTGGGGTGTGCCCGGCGGGACCTTC. Amino acids: CASSWGVPGGTF.

This sequence joins TRBV29-1 and TRBJ2-1; perhaps TRBD2 as D (6 bases). The V gene lost 7 bases and the J gene lost 0 bases, with 16 bases spanning the gap. CDR1 is SQVTM and CDR2 is ANQGSEA in the germline V gene. The CDR3 runs to 15 residues. Here the CDR3 reads CSARSGYSSYNEQFF. In DNA, the CDR3 is TGCAGCGCCCGAAGCGGGTATAGCTCCTACAATGAGCAGTTCTTC.

V usage is TRBV19 and J usage is TRBJ2-7; 9 nucleotides align to TRBD1. CDR3 size: 15 residues. Germline V CDR1 and CDR2: LNHDA, SQIVND (reference sequence). Trimming removed 4 bases from V and 3 bases from J; junction bases left unmatched: 7. DNA for the CDR3: TGTGCCAGTAGTACCCAGACAGGGGGGGTCTACGAGCAGTACTTC. Encoded protein: CASSTQTGGVYEQYF. Full variable domain (remainder filled in from reference TRBV19 and TRBJ2-7): DGGITQSPKYLFRKEGQNVTLSCEQNLNHDAMYWYRQDPGQGLRLIYYSQIVNDFQKGDIAEGYSVSREKKESFPLTVTSAQKNPTAFYLCASSTQTGGVYEQYFGPGTRLTVT.

The chain employs TRBV6-1 and TRBJ1-2; maybe TRBD1 (5 bases). Germline V gives CDR1 MNHNS, CDR2 SASEGT. The CDR3 sequence is 14 residues long. Trimming left V 2 bases short and J 4 bases short, with 11 bases between. This CDR3 reads CASSEWGDIYGYTF. In DNA, the CDR3 is TGTGCCAGCAGTGAATGGGGGGATATCTATGGCTACACCTTC.

The gene calls are TRBV28 and TRBJ2-5; possibly TRBD2 for D (6 bases). Trimming stripped 2 bases from V and 5 bases from J, with 18 bases between. Germline values: CDR1 MDHEN, CDR2 SYDVKM. CDR3 length equals 16 residues. In DNA form, the CDR3 reads TGTGCCAGCAGTTTAGTAACGGTGGGGGGTAGCGAGACCCAGTACTTC. This translates into CASSLVTVGGSETQYF.

CDR3 DNA: TGTGCCAGCAGCGAGAGCGGGAGGCTCCAAGAGACCCAGTACTTC. Translating gives CASSESGRLQETQYF. The gene calls are TRBV9 and TRBJ2-5, with 9 bases identical to TRBD2. Germline CDR1 reads SGDLS; CDR2 reads YYNGEE. Unmatched junction bases numbered 4, after V lost 3 bases and J lost 1 base. The length of the CDR3 is 15 residues.

The chain uses TRBV10-2 and TRBJ2-5, with D possibly matching TRBD2 (6 bases). This CDR3 is 15 amino acids long. With 1 base removed from V and 5 bases from J, the gap between germline ends came to 14 bases. Germline V CDR1 and CDR2: WSHSY, SAAADI. CDR3 loop: CASSEYTAGGETQYF. The CDR3 coding sequence is TGCGCCAGCAGTGAGTACACAGCCGGAGGGGAGACCCAGTACTTC.

V is TRBV27 and J is TRBJ2-7; D is possibly TRBD2 (6 bases). This CDR3 is 15 amino acids long. Trimming stripped 5 bases from V and 1 base from J, with 15 bases between. Germline V gene data show CDR1 as MNHEY and CDR2 as SMNVEV (reference sequence). This chain's CDR3 is CASSRLGLLSYEQYF. CDR3 nucleotides: TGTGCCAGCAGTCGGTTGGGACTCCTTTCCTACGAGCAGTACTTC.

The rearrangement uses TRBV5-1 and TRBJ2-7, with D perhaps TRBD1 (5 bases). Germline V gene data show CDR1 as SGHRS and CDR2 as YFSETQ. The CDR3 is 14 residues long. Trimming left V 0 bases short and J 3 bases short, with 10 bases between. This chain's CDR3 is CASSLVDKNYEQYF. CDR3 coding DNA: TGCGCCAGCAGCTTGGTGGACAAGAACTACGAGCAGTACTTC.

The chain uses TRBV13 and TRBJ1-6; the match to TRBD1 covers 9 bases. The germline V gene has CDR1 PRHDT and CDR2 FYEKMQ (reference sequence). The CDR3 loop spans 18 amino acids. V shed 5 bases and J 4 bases; nucleotides not matched to a gene: 12. The CDR3 coding sequence is TGTGCCAGCAGCCCGAAGGACAGGGGACACGGGTATAATTCACCCCTCCACTTT. Encoded protein: CASSPKDRGHGYNSPLHF.

The V call is TRBV6-4, the J call TRBJ2-1; TRBD2 matches at 7 bases. V was pared by 5 bases and J by 9 bases, with 10 bases of the junction left unmatched. The V gene's germline CDR1 is MRHNA and CDR2 SNTAGT. This CDR3 is 14 amino acids long. CDR3 bases: TGTGCCAGCAGTAGAGACGAGCGGGGCAGTGAGCAGTTCTTC. Its protein is CASSRDERGSEQFF.

The J gene is TRBJ2-1, the V gene TRBV6-5, with TRBD2 matching over 8 bases. Germline CDR1 reads MNHEY; CDR2 reads SVGAGI. V lost 5 bases to trimming and J lost 1 base; unmatched junction nucleotides: 1. The CDR3 has 14 residues. CDR3 sequence reads: CASSQRESYNEQFF. CDR3 in DNA: TGTGCCAGCAGTCAGCGGGAGTCCTACAATGAGCAGTTCTTC.

The table lists this clone with a count of one. The genes are TRBV11-2 and TRBJ1-3, with 8 bases aligning to TRBD1. The germline gives CDR1 SGHAT, CDR2 FQNNGV. This CDR3 contains 15 residues. The ends lost 5 bases at V and 3 bases at J; junction bases unmatched: 6. The CDR3 sequence is CASSLATGVGNTIYF. Here the CDR3 DNA reads TGTGCCAGCAGCCTAGCGACAGGGGTTGGAAACACCATATATTTT.

This chain joins TRBV10-3 and TRBJ2-1; 7 bases match TRBD2. CDR3 length: 14 residues. Unmatched junction bases numbered 7, after V lost 6 bases and J lost 5 bases. Germline loops: CDR1 ENHRY, CDR2 SYGVKD. CDR3 sequence (DNA): TGTGCCATCAGCCTCCGGGACTACCACAATGAGCAGTTCTTC. As protein: CAISLRDYHNEQFF.

V and J are TRBV25-1 and TRBJ2-7; a possible D gene is TRBD1 (7 bases). The V end lost 0 bases, the J end lost 7 bases, and 13 bases lay between the germline ends. This CDR3 comprises 14 residues. CDR1 is MGHDK, CDR2 SYGVNS, per germline. The CDR3 spells CASSEYSRGAEQYF. CDR3 bases: TGTGCCAGCAGTGAATATTCCAGGGGGGCAGAGCAGTACTTC.

The V and J genes are TRBV9 and TRBJ1-1, with D perhaps TRBD1 (6 bases). The CDR3 is made up of 16 amino acids. CDR1 is SGDLS, CDR2 YYNGEE, per germline. V gave up 0 bases and J gave up 1 base, with 13 bases separating them. In DNA, the CDR3 is TGTGCCAGCAGCGTAGATCCGGGGACAACGAACACTGAAGCTTTCTTT. This encodes CASSVDPGTTNTEAFF.

The rearrangement joins TRBV19 to TRBJ1-3, with D tentatively TRBD1 (6 bases). Trimming shortened V by 2 bases and J by 0 bases, and 11 bases separated the two germline ends. The germline gives CDR1 LNHDA, CDR2 SQIVND (reference sequence). The length of the CDR3 is 16 residues. CDR3 sequence: CASSIQGTNSGNTIYF. Written as DNA, the CDR3 is TGTGCCAGTAGTATACAGGGGACCAACTCTGGAAACACCATATATTTT.

The chain couples TRBV4-1 to TRBJ1-2, with D possibly being TRBD1 (5 bases). The CDR3 spans 16 residues. The V gene's germline CDR1 is MGHRA and CDR2 YSYEKL. Trimming shortened V by 2 bases and J by 4 bases, and 17 bases separated the two germline ends. The CDR3 DNA follows: TGCGCCAGCAGCCAATCATCCGCAGGGATCTCCTATGGCTACACCTTC. Residues: CASSQSSAGISYGYTF.

The chain links TRBV18 to TRBJ1-3, with TRBD1 matching 8 bases. Germline V CDR1 and CDR2: KGHSH, LQKENI. The CDR3 loop spans 16 amino acids. With 6 bases clipped from V and 0 bases from J, the junction kept 7 bases outside the gene matches. CDR3 in amino acids: CASSRQGTSSGNTIYF. For the CDR3, the DNA is TGTGCCAGCTCCCGACAGGGGACGAGCTCTGGAAACACCATATATTTT.

This clone was seen a few times. The chain combines TRBV14 with TRBJ1-3; D unclear. V lost 1 base and J 7 bases, leaving 8 bases between the germline ends. The CDR3 totals 13 residues. Germline CDR1 and CDR2: SGHDN and FVKESK. The CDR3 coding sequence is TGTGCCAGCAGCCAAGTGGTTCGGAACACCATATATTTT. This codes for CASSQVVRNTIYF.

The genes are TRBV5-8 and TRBJ1-5; D not certain. The CDR3 is 12 residues long. CDR1 is SGHTS, CDR2 YDEGEE, per germline. V dropped 5 bases and J dropped 4 bases, with 7 bases sitting between them. The CDR3 region has the DNA TGTGCCAGCAGTAGGAGGAATCAGCCCCAGCATTTT. As protein: CASSRRNQPQHF.

This clone has more than one count but fewer than ten. The chain carries TRBV6-4 and TRBJ2-1, with a possible D match to TRBD1 (6 bases). The V gene's germline CDR1 is MRHNA and CDR2 SNTAGT. This CDR3 is 15 amino acids long. Trimming shortened V by 0 bases and J by 8 bases, and 14 bases separated the two germline ends. CDR3 in DNA: TGTGCCAGCAGTGACTCGACAACAGGGTTCGATGAGCAGTTCTTC. Translated, it gives CASSDSTTGFDEQFF.

The chain employs TRBV6-5 and TRBJ1-2, with 7 bases aligning to TRBD1. Germline values: CDR1 MNHEY, CDR2 SVGAGI. The V and J ends lost 6 bases and 1 base, in that order; junction bases with no gene match: 5. The CDR3 consists of 14 residues. The CDR3 is CASSLQGRNYGYTF. The CDR3 DNA reads as TGTGCCAGCAGCCTACAGGGGCGTAACTATGGCTACACCTTC.

The chain couples TRBV7-2 to TRBJ1-6; 9 bases match TRBD1. The CDR3 consists of 17 residues. The V segment lost 5 bases and the J segment 10 bases; nucleotides outside the gene matches: 15. Germline V CDR1 and CDR2: SGHTA, FQGNSA. CDR3 DNA: TGTGCCAGCAGCCTATCCCCCCCCGGGACAGGGATGTCACCCCTCCACTTT. It specifies CASSLSPPGTGMSPLHF.

This chain's CDR3 is CASSPGQGNYGYTF. DNA of the CDR3: TGTGCCAGCAGCCCGGGACAGGGCAACTATGGCTACACCTTC. V usage is TRBV7-9 and J usage is TRBJ1-2; the match to TRBD1 covers 9 bases. Germline-derived CDR1 and CDR2 are SEHNR and FQNEAQ (reference sequence). J gave up 2 bases and V 5 bases, and 3 bases lay outside the gene matches. The CDR3 is made up of 14 amino acids.

V is TRBV9 and J is TRBJ2-7; 11 bases match TRBD2. V shed 4 bases and J 0 bases; nucleotides not matched to a gene: 0. Germline V gene lookup returns CDR1 SGDLS and CDR2 YYNGEE. This CDR3 has 14 residues. Here the CDR3 reads CASSTSGSSYEQYF. The CDR3 DNA reads as TGTGCCAGCAGCACTAGCGGGAGCTCCTACGAGCAGTACTTC. The full variable domain, with the rest looked up from reference TRBV9 and TRBJ2-7, is DSGVTQTPKHLITATGQRVTLRCSPRSGDLSVYWYQQSLDQGLQFLIQYYNGEERAKGNILERFSAQQFPDLHSELNLSSLELGDSALYFCASSTSGSSYEQYFGPGTRLTVT.

The chain employs TRBV6-1 and TRBJ1-5, with a weak D call TRBD1 (5 bases). The germline V and J ends were trimmed by 6 bases and 0 bases, with 12 bases remaining between them. CDR3 size: 15 residues. In germline, CDR1 is MNHNS, CDR2 SASEGT. The CDR3 is CASSPTGGSNQPQHF. The CDR3 coding sequence is TGTGCCAGCAGCCCAACGGGGGGTAGCAATCAGCCCCAGCATTTT.

The chain uses TRBV9 and TRBJ1-1; TRBD1 matches 9 bases. V lost 2 bases, J lost 1 base, and 0 bases stayed unmatched. The CDR3 has 14 residues. Per germline, CDR1 SGDLS and CDR2 YYNGEE. This CDR3 is CASSVGQGNTEAFF. CDR3 bases: TGTGCCAGCAGCGTGGGACAGGGGAACACTGAAGCTTTCTTT.

The V and J genes are TRBV27 and TRBJ2-1, with TRBD1 matching 9 bases. Germline CDR1 reads MNHEY; CDR2 reads SMNVEV (reference sequence). J gave up 3 bases and V 5 bases, and 5 bases lay outside the gene matches. The CDR3 loop spans 15 amino acids. CDR3 sequence reads: CASSPDRGIYNEQFF. The CDR3 region has the DNA TGTGCCAGCAGTCCTGACAGGGGGATCTACAATGAGCAGTTCTTC.

This clone was detected only a few times. This chain connects TRBV29-1 to TRBJ1-1; 8 bases agree with TRBD1. The CDR3 covers 13 residues. The V and J ends lost 8 bases and 1 base, in that order; junction bases with no gene match: 6. Germline values: CDR1 SQVTM, CDR2 ANQGSEA. The CDR3 DNA reads TGCAGCTCCCGGACAGGGCCGAACACTGAAGCTTTCTTT. This encodes CSSRTGPNTEAFF.

The V call is TRBV5-1, the J call TRBJ2-1, with 10 bases matching TRBD1. The V and J ends lost 6 bases and 5 bases, in that order; junction bases with no gene match: 11. This CDR3 has 16 residues. Germline V gene sequence: CDR1 SGHRS, CDR2 YFSETQ. DNA for the CDR3: TGCGCCAGCAATCCCCTCTCGGGACAGGGGAACAATGAGCAGTTCTTC. It yields the protein CASNPLSGQGNNEQFF.